This TCR beta chain was identified in a study of T-cell memory formation after mild COVID-19. Germline CDR1 reads SGHDT; CDR2 reads YYEEEE. Losses at the gene ends were 1 base for V and 6 bases for J; bases not matched to a gene: 4. This CDR3 has 14 amino acids. Notes on this clonotype: The antigen is undetermined.

With constant-segment primers, 5'RACE yielded cDNA libraries of TCR alpha and TCR beta that carried sample barcodes and UMIs. TCRdb redid the calling of the 5' RACE reads with MiXCR, one entry per CDR3 protein. The sample contains about 110,000 distinct CDR3 sequences, 15% to 20% of which appear only once. General observations from the study: Whereas later expanders leaned CD4+, clones contracting day 15 to 85 showed a balanced CD4/CD8 makeup. Of the contracting clones, CD4+ ones lay mainly in CM and EM, and CD8+ ones in EMRA. The authors left the SARS-CoV-2 specificity of second-wave clones peaking on day 37 unconfirmed.

The sample comprised PBMCs or a T cell subset sorted from them (not recorded which). The gene calls are TRBV5-6 and TRBJ2-1; TRBD1 agrees at 7 bases. This TCR came from a man aged 18 to 29 who had mild COVID-19 (a few samples of this study predate the infection). Cell type and time point are not known. CDR3 nucleotide sequence: TGTGCCAGCAGCTTGCGGACAGGCTTCAATGAGCAGTTCTTC. Amino acid sequence: CASSLRTGFNEQFF. The whole variable domain, filled in from reference TRBV5-6 and TRBJ2-1, reads DAGVTQSPTHLIKTRGQQVTLRCSPKSGHDTVSWYQQALGQGPQFIFQYYEEEERQRGNFPDRFSGHQFPNYSSELNVNALLLGDSALYLCASSLRTGFNEQFFGPGTRLTVL.